One sample yielded the 11 T cell receptor beta chains listed below, sequenced in a study of T cell responses to AZD1222 COVID-19 vaccine. Libraries were prepared by immunoSEQ multiplex PCR; TCRdb keeps only in-frame clonotypes and omits some of them. Found here are some 130,000 clones, approximately 90% of them singletons; the top ten hold less than 9%. Here the sequenced sample was peripheral blood, taken on day 0 of AZD1222 vaccination. The source of these receptors is an adult in good health.

The chain uses TRBV6-5 and TRBJ2-2; TRBD1 matches 7 bases. The length of the CDR3 is 13 residues. Trimming removed 8 bases from V and 3 bases from J; junction bases left unmatched: 3. Germline V gene lookup returns CDR1 MNHEY and CDR2 SVGAGI. The CDR3 DNA reads as TGTGCCAGCTGGACAGGAGACACCGGGGAGCTGTTTTTT. This translates into CASWTGDTGELFF.

The chain links TRBV4-3 to TRBJ1-1, with D unresolved. V lost 1 base and J lost 5, with 5 bases in between. The CDR3 is 12 residues long. CDR1 is LGHNA and CDR2 is YSLEER in the germline V gene. As DNA, the CDR3 is TGCGCCAGCAGCCAAGTCGGGACTGAAGCTTTCTTT. It codes for CASSQVGTEAFF.

This clone was detected once. The J gene is TRBJ1-1, the V gene TRBV29-1; D possibly corresponds to TRBD1 (5 bases). The CDR3 is 11 amino acids. The V and J ends lost 6 bases and 7 bases respectively, with 12 bases between them. Germline values: CDR1 SQVTM, CDR2 ANQGSEA. The CDR3 loop reads CSVAGAGEAFF. Here the CDR3 DNA reads TGCAGCGTGGCCGGGGCTGGTGAAGCTTTCTTT.

The chain employs TRBV5-5 and TRBJ1-2; 8 nucleotides line up with TRBD1. Germline CDR1 reads SGHKS; CDR2 reads YYEKEE (reference sequence). The junction had 2 bases not matched to a gene; V was cut back by 0 bases and J by 7 bases. This CDR3 comprises 13 residues. The CDR3 reads CASSLGQGFGYTF. The CDR3 DNA reads TGTGCCAGCAGCTTGGGACAGGGGTTTGGCTACACCTTC.

The chain recombines TRBV19 with TRBJ2-1; D is perhaps TRBD2 (7 bases). The V end was cut by 3 bases, the J end by 7 bases, with 16 bases between. Germline CDR1 and CDR2: LNHDA and SQIVND (reference sequence). CDR3 length: 15 residues. The CDR3 region is CASSMWAGAGNEQFF. The CDR3 DNA reads TGTGCCAGTAGTATGTGGGCGGGGGCCGGGAATGAGCAGTTCTTC.

This clone was detected once. V gene TRBV28 combines with J gene TRBJ1-1; TRBD1 aligns across 7 bases. J lost 3 bases, V lost 5 bases, and 15 bases had no gene match. The CDR3 spans 17 residues. Per germline, CDR1 MDHEN and CDR2 SYDVKM. The CDR3 DNA sequence: TGTGCCAGCAGTGATCCCCTGATGAGGGGGCTGGACACTGAAGCTTTCTTT. Translated, it gives CASSDPLMRGLDTEAFF.

The rearrangement uses TRBV10-2 and TRBJ2-2; D may be TRBD1 (5 bases). The CDR3 covers 15 residues. Germline V gives CDR1 WSHSY, CDR2 SAAADI. Trimming shortened V by 2 bases and J by 6 bases, and 13 bases separated the two germline ends. CDR3 residues: CASSERLEGAGELFF. CDR3 DNA sequence: TGCGCCAGCAGTGAGAGGCTAGAAGGGGCCGGGGAGCTGTTTTTT.

V is TRBV9 and J is TRBJ2-5, with no clear D. There are 13 residues in the CDR3. Per the germline V gene, CDR1 is SGDLS and CDR2 is YYNGEE. Between the trimmed V and J ends, which lost 0 bases and 0 bases, there was a span of 3 bases. The CDR3 DNA reads as TGTGCCAGCAGCGTAGGTCACCAAGAGACCCAGTACTTC. It is translated as CASSVGHQETQYF.

J is TRBJ1-2 and V is TRBV6-5; D gene ambiguous. Germline V gives CDR1 MNHEY, CDR2 SVGAGI. The CDR3 has 15 residues. The V and J ends lost 6 bases and 4 bases respectively, with 18 bases between them. The CDR3 coding sequence is TGTGCCAGCAGCCCGTCCACGAGGCAGAGCTATGGCTACACCTTC. It yields the protein CASSPSTRQSYGYTF.

Turning to this clone: Sequence at one end of the junction differs from germline and may be a read error. The chain is built from TRBV28 and TRBJ1-4, with D unresolved. This CDR3 spans 11 amino acids. Germline V gene sequence: CDR1 MDHEN, CDR2 SYDVKM. This chain's CDR3 is CASSLRLGRIF. CDR3 nucleotides: TGTGCCAGCAGTTTAAGATTAGGGAGAATTTTT.

This chain joins TRBV2 and TRBJ2-7, with D tentatively TRBD1 (7 bases). The CDR3 is made up of 14 amino acids. The germline V gene has CDR1 SNHLY and CDR2 FYNNEI. V lost 6 bases and J lost 5, with 17 bases in between. The CDR3 region has the DNA TGTGCCAGCAGGCATGGGACAGCGGGCCACGAGCAGTACTTC. The encoded protein is CASRHGTAGHEQYF. Complete variable domain (other parts from reference TRBV2 and TRBJ2-7): EPEVTQTPSHQVTQMGQEVILRCVPISNHLYFYWYRQILGQKVEFLVSFYNNEISEKSEIFDDQFSVERPDGSNFTLKIRSTKLEDSAMYFCASRHGTAGHEQYFGPGTRLTVT.